This paragraph covers one T cell receptor beta chain sequence. Its antigen is not known. Additional DNA sequences in this sample encode the identical CDR3. Sequencing used immunoSEQ multiplex PCR; TCRdb keeps in-frame clones, though not all of them. The sample carries over 150,000 clones, approximately 60% recorded once. This specimen comes from a study of shared clonotypes between healthy human individuals. Looking at the study overall: Researchers drew samples from two women and a few men aged 18 to 49.

Study-wide results and limits: Sharing across four donors was highest in naive CD4 (around 5%) and lowest in memory CD8 (around 0.4%).

The sample was memory CD4+ T cells sorted from blood. Subset noted: CD45RA-negative fraction. The source of this sequence is a man under 40 in good health.

The CDR3 DNA sequence: TGTGCCAGCAGCTTAGCTTCCACAGATACGCAGTATTTT. Translating gives CASSLASTDTQYF. The chain employs TRBV11-2 and TRBJ2-3; no reliable D call. Germline loops: CDR1 SGHAT, CDR2 FQNNGV. V was cut by 1 base and J by 2 bases, with 4 bases left in between. The length of the CDR3 is 13 residues.